This T cell receptor beta chain is drawn from a study of blood T cell repertoires in COVID-19. Background on the study: T cells, B-cell-depleted T cells, or PBMCs supplied cDNA or gDNA.

The CDR3 totals 13 residues. Per germline, CDR1 LNHDA and CDR2 SQIVND (reference sequence). V was cut by 3 bases and J by 7 bases, with 12 bases left in between. TCRdb's copy holds only in-frame clones and misses some; the assay was immunoSEQ multiplex PCR. The sample lists some 250,000 clones; roughly 86% were seen once. The V and J genes are TRBV19 and TRBJ1-1, with D possibly being TRBD1 (6 bases). Specimen: PBMCs or T cells enriched from blood (not recorded which). This sequence originates from a woman aged 40 to 49 with acute COVID-19. CDR3 loop: CASSMGGRHEAFF. CDR3 in DNA: TGTGCCAGTAGTATGGGGGGGCGTCATGAAGCTTTCTTT.